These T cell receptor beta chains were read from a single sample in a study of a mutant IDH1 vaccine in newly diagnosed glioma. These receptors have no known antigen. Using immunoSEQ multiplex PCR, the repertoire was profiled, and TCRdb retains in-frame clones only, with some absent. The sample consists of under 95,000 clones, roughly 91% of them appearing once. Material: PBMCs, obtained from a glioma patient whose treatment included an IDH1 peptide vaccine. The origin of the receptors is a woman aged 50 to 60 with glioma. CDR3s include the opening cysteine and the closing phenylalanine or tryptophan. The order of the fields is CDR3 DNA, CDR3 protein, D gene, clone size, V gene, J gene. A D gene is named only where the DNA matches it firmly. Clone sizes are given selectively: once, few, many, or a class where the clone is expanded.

CDR3 DNA: TGTGCCAGCAGTGCCGGGACAGGGGCTAGGGAGACCCAGTACTTC
CDR3 protein: CASSAGTGARETQYF
D gene: TRBD1
clone size: once
V gene: TRBV27
J gene: TRBJ2-5

CDR3 DNA: TGTGCCTGGAGTGGTTTAGACAGAGCTGGAAACACCATATATTTT
CDR3 protein: CAWSGLDRAGNTIYF
D gene: -
clone size: -
V gene: TRBV30
J gene: TRBJ1-3

CDR3 DNA: TGTGCCAGCAGCGTAGCGGCGGGGCCGAAAGAGACCCAGTACTTC
CDR3 protein: CASSVAAGPKETQYF
D gene: -
clone size: -
V gene: TRBV9
J gene: TRBJ2-5

CDR3 DNA: TGTGCCAGCAGCTTTGGTCCAGGGCTGAGCTCCTACAATGAGCAGTTCTTC
CDR3 protein: CASSFGPGLSSYNEQFF
D gene: -
clone size: -
V gene: TRBV5-6
J gene: TRBJ2-1

CDR3 DNA: TGCGCCAGCAGCCAAGTGGGACTAGCGACAGATACGCAGTATTTT
CDR3 protein: CASSQVGLATDTQYF
D gene: TRBD2
clone size: -
V gene: TRBV4-1
J gene: TRBJ2-3

CDR3 DNA: TGTGCCAGCAGCTTGAAAGCCCCGGATGAAAAACTGTTTTTT
CDR3 protein: CASSLKAPDEKLFF
D gene: -
clone size: -
V gene: TRBV7-9
J gene: TRBJ1-4

CDR3 DNA: TGTGCCAGCAGCTTATCTCTACAGGTCGGAGAAAAACTGTTTTTT
CDR3 protein: CASSLSLQVGEKLFF
D gene: -
clone size: -
V gene: TRBV11-1
J gene: TRBJ1-4

CDR3 DNA: TGTGCCAGCAGTACGAGCGGGAGAAGCTCCTACAATGAGCAGTTCTTC
CDR3 protein: CASSTSGRSSYNEQFF
D gene: TRBD2
clone size: -
V gene: TRBV27
J gene: TRBJ2-1

CDR3 DNA: TGTGCCAGCTCACCACCCAGCTTGACTAGCGGGACCGGCAATGAGCAGTTCTTC
CDR3 protein: CASSPPSLTSGTGNEQFF
D gene: TRBD2
clone size: once
V gene: TRBV18
J gene: TRBJ2-1

CDR3 DNA: TGTGCCAGCAGTTACAGAGGAGTCCAACCTGGCGATACGCAGTATTTT
CDR3 protein: CASSYRGVQPGDTQYF
D gene: -
clone size: -
V gene: TRBV6-6
J gene: TRBJ2-3

CDR3 DNA: TGCGCCAGCAGCTCTAGGGGAAGCTCCTACGAGCAGTACTTC
CDR3 protein: CASSSRGSSYEQYF
D gene: -
clone size: -
V gene: TRBV5-1
J gene: TRBJ2-7

CDR3 DNA: TGTGCCAGCAGCGTTGGAGGGGACGGTCAGCCCCAGCATTTT
CDR3 protein: CASSVGGDGQPQHF
D gene: -
clone size: -
V gene: TRBV9
J gene: TRBJ1-5

CDR3 DNA: TGTGCCAGCAGCCCCCGGGACCAGGGGAGGTATGGCTACACCTTC
CDR3 protein: CASSPRDQGRYGYTF
D gene: -
clone size: -
V gene: TRBV7-8
J gene: TRBJ1-2

CDR3 DNA: TGTGCCAGCAGCTTAACGCTGGAGGGGTTCCCAGATACGCAGTATTTT
CDR3 protein: CASSLTLEGFPDTQYF
D gene: -
clone size: -
V gene: TRBV7-3
J gene: TRBJ2-3

CDR3 DNA: TGTGCCAGCAGCGGACTAATAACACCCGCCGGGGAGCTGTTTTTT
CDR3 protein: CASSGLITPAGELFF
D gene: -
clone size: -
V gene: TRBV7-2
J gene: TRBJ2-2

CDR3 DNA: TGTGCTAGTGGTCCCGGGACAGGGGATTCACCCCTCCACTTT
CDR3 protein: CASGPGTGDSPLHF
D gene: TRBD1
clone size: -
V gene: TRBV12-5
J gene: TRBJ1-6

CDR3 DNA: TGTGCCACCTGGACTAGCGATATGCACGAGCAGTACTTC
CDR3 protein: CATWTSDMHEQYF
D gene: TRBD2
clone size: once
V gene: TRBV28
J gene: TRBJ2-7

CDR3 DNA: TGTGCCATCCGACAGGGCAACACTGAAGCTTTCTTT
CDR3 protein: CAIRQGNTEAFF
D gene: TRBD1
clone size: -
V gene: TRBV10-3
J gene: TRBJ1-1

CDR3 DNA: TGTGCCACCGGTCGACAGGCAAGCACCGGGGAGCTGTTTTTT
CDR3 protein: CATGRQASTGELFF
D gene: -
clone size: -
V gene: TRBV11-2
J gene: TRBJ2-2

CDR3 DNA: TGTGCCAGCAGCTTAGGCCGACTAGCGATCTATGACGAGCAGTACTTC
CDR3 protein: CASSLGRLAIYDEQYF
D gene: TRBD2
clone size: -
V gene: TRBV7-9
J gene: TRBJ2-7

CDR3 DNA: TGTGCCAGTGGTGGGCGATCCTACGAGCAGTACTTC
CDR3 protein: CASGGRSYEQYF
D gene: -
clone size: -
V gene: TRBV28
J gene: TRBJ2-7

CDR3 DNA: TGTGCCAGCAGCTTAGGACAGGGTCGGACAGATACGCAGTATTTT
CDR3 protein: CASSLGQGRTDTQYF
D gene: TRBD1
clone size: -
V gene: TRBV7-3
J gene: TRBJ2-3

CDR3 DNA: TGTGCCAGCAGGGAACGACAGGGTAACAATTCACCCCTCCACTTT
CDR3 protein: CASRERQGNNSPLHF
D gene: TRBD1
clone size: -
V gene: TRBV5-4
J gene: TRBJ1-6

CDR3 DNA: TGTGCCAGCAGCTTCCCAATTGACACAGATACGCAGTATTTT
CDR3 protein: CASSFPIDTDTQYF
D gene: -
clone size: -
V gene: TRBV7-9
J gene: TRBJ2-3

CDR3 DNA: TGTGCCTGGAGTGTTGGCAGGCCCTCCTATAATTCACCCCTCCACTTT
CDR3 protein: CAWSVGRPSYNSPLHF
D gene: -
clone size: -
V gene: TRBV30
J gene: TRBJ1-6

CDR3 DNA: TGTGCCAGCACCGCGGTATCCTACGAGCAGTACTTC
CDR3 protein: CASTAVSYEQYF
D gene: -
clone size: -
V gene: TRBV7-9
J gene: TRBJ2-7

CDR3 DNA: TGTGCCAGCACCAGATCCTCTGGAAACACCATATATTTT
CDR3 protein: CASTRSSGNTIYF
D gene: -
clone size: -
V gene: TRBV6-5
J gene: TRBJ1-3

CDR3 DNA: TGTGCCAGCAGTGCCCCGGGGGCACGGTCAAGAACCCAGTACTTC
CDR3 protein: CASSAPGARSRTQYF
D gene: -
clone size: once
V gene: TRBV6-1
J gene: TRBJ2-5

CDR3 DNA: TGTGCCAGCAGTTTATTCCGTGAAGCTTTCTTT
CDR3 protein: CASSLFREAFF
D gene: -
clone size: -
V gene: TRBV28
J gene: TRBJ1-1

CDR3 DNA: TGTGCCAGTAGGGCGGGGAGCCTCTCTGGAAACACCATATATTTT
CDR3 protein: CASRAGSLSGNTIYF
D gene: -
clone size: -
V gene: TRBV19
J gene: TRBJ1-3

CDR3 DNA: TGTGCCATCAGTGAGTCGCTTGGCGGTCACTGGGTGCACAATGAGCAGTTCTTC
CDR3 protein: CAISESLGGHWVHNEQFF
D gene: -
clone size: few
V gene: TRBV10-3
J gene: TRBJ2-1

CDR3 DNA: TGTGCCAGCAGCTTGTGGGGGGCTCGCAACACTGAAGCTTTCTTT
CDR3 protein: CASSLWGARNTEAFF
D gene: -
clone size: -
V gene: TRBV5-8
J gene: TRBJ1-1

CDR3 DNA: TGCGCCAGCAGCTTGCATTTTAGCGGGAGCTACAATGAGCAGTTCTTC
CDR3 protein: CASSLHFSGSYNEQFF
D gene: TRBD2
clone size: -
V gene: TRBV5-1
J gene: TRBJ2-1

CDR3 DNA: TGTGCCAGCAGCCGACCGGGACTAGCGGGCCCTGAGCAGTTCTTC
CDR3 protein: CASSRPGLAGPEQFF
D gene: TRBD2
clone size: once
V gene: TRBV28
J gene: TRBJ2-1

CDR3 DNA: TGCGCCAGCAGCTTAAGCGGAGAGACCCAGTACTTC
CDR3 protein: CASSLSGETQYF
D gene: -
clone size: -
V gene: TRBV5-1
J gene: TRBJ2-5

CDR3 DNA: TGTGCCAGCAGCTTAATCACCGGGGAGCTGTTTTTT
CDR3 protein: CASSLITGELFF
D gene: -
clone size: -
V gene: TRBV7-2
J gene: TRBJ2-2

CDR3 DNA: TGTGCCAGCAGGAGGGGGACGGCGAATAGCAATCAGCCCCAGCATTTT
CDR3 protein: CASRRGTANSNQPQHF
D gene: -
clone size: once
V gene: TRBV27
J gene: TRBJ1-5

CDR3 DNA: TGTGCCAGCAGCTTAGCGACAGGGGGCGCATACAATGAGCAGTTCTTC
CDR3 protein: CASSLATGGAYNEQFF
D gene: TRBD1
clone size: -
V gene: TRBV7-9
J gene: TRBJ2-1

CDR3 DNA: TGTGCCAGCTCACCTACCAATGAGCAGTTCTTC
CDR3 protein: CASSPTNEQFF
D gene: -
clone size: -
V gene: TRBV18
J gene: TRBJ2-1

CDR3 DNA: TGCGCCAGCAGGGGGACTAGCGGACACAATGAGCAGTTCTTC
CDR3 protein: CASRGTSGHNEQFF
D gene: TRBD2
clone size: -
V gene: TRBV5-1
J gene: TRBJ2-1

CDR3 DNA: TGTGCCAGCAGTTTATTCGGAGGGGTCCCTGAAGCTTTCTTT
CDR3 protein: CASSLFGGVPEAFF
D gene: -
clone size: -
V gene: TRBV28
J gene: TRBJ1-1

CDR3 DNA: TGCGCCAGTACCGGGACAGGGGTCCCCCTCGTCTTT
CDR3 protein: CASTGTGVPLVF
D gene: TRBD1
clone size: -
V gene: TRBV4-1
J gene: TRBJ1-1

CDR3 DNA: TGTGCCAGCAGTTTGCAGGGCAATGAGCAGTTCTTC
CDR3 protein: CASSLQGNEQFF
D gene: -
clone size: -
V gene: TRBV27
J gene: TRBJ2-1

CDR3 DNA: TGTGCCAGCAGCGTAGGGGGCATCTCTGGAAACACCATATATTTT
CDR3 protein: CASSVGGISGNTIYF
D gene: -
clone size: -
V gene: TRBV9
J gene: TRBJ1-3

CDR3 DNA: TGTGCCTGGGAAAGGGGTTCTGGGGCCAACGTCCTGACTTTC
CDR3 protein: CAWERGSGANVLTF
D gene: -
clone size: -
V gene: TRBV30
J gene: TRBJ2-6

CDR3 DNA: TGTGCCAGCAGCCCAGTTAATAATGAAAAACTGTTTTTT
CDR3 protein: CASSPVNNEKLFF
D gene: -
clone size: -
V gene: TRBV7-8
J gene: TRBJ1-4

CDR3 DNA: TGCGCCAGCAGCCCCAGGACAGGGCTACCCTACGAGCAGTACTTC
CDR3 protein: CASSPRTGLPYEQYF
D gene: TRBD1
clone size: -
V gene: TRBV4-1
J gene: TRBJ2-7

CDR3 DNA: TGTGCCAGCAGCCAAGAATTAGCGGGCTCCTACAATGAGCAGTTCTTC
CDR3 protein: CASSQELAGSYNEQFF
D gene: TRBD2
clone size: -
V gene: TRBV4-2
J gene: TRBJ2-1

CDR3 DNA: TGCGCCAGCAGCCTGGACAGGGACCAAGAGACCCAGTACTTC
CDR3 protein: CASSLDRDQETQYF
D gene: TRBD1
clone size: -
V gene: TRBV5-1
J gene: TRBJ2-5

CDR3 DNA: TGTGCCAGCAGATTTGGGGAACCCAGGGAATTAAATGAGCAGTTCTTC
CDR3 protein: CASRFGEPRELNEQFF
D gene: -
clone size: -
V gene: TRBV27
J gene: TRBJ2-1

CDR3 DNA: TGCGCCAGCAGCTTGGGCCAGGGGGAAGAGACCCAGTACTTC
CDR3 protein: CASSLGQGEETQYF
D gene: TRBD1
clone size: -
V gene: TRBV5-1
J gene: TRBJ2-5

CDR3 DNA: TGTGCCAGCACTCCGGGGACTAGCAACACCGGGGAGCTGTTTTTT
CDR3 protein: CASTPGTSNTGELFF
D gene: TRBD2
clone size: -
V gene: TRBV7-3
J gene: TRBJ2-2

CDR3 DNA: TGTGCCAGCAGCCCCGGACGACCGAGGGGCACAGATACGCAGTATTTT
CDR3 protein: CASSPGRPRGTDTQYF
D gene: -
clone size: once
V gene: TRBV7-9
J gene: TRBJ2-3

CDR3 DNA: TGTGCCAGCAGCTCCGTCCTAAATGAGCAGTTCTTC
CDR3 protein: CASSSVLNEQFF
D gene: -
clone size: once
V gene: TRBV11-2
J gene: TRBJ2-1